A single sample gave rise to the 27 T cell receptor beta chains below, sequenced in a study of patients and donors after allogeneic stem cell transplantation (dated by TCRdb to between 2020 and 2021). Library preparation was by RT-PCR. The run used a NextSeq 550. The public reads were reanalyzed by TCRdb: fastp trimming at Q25, MiXCR alignment, in-frame beta chains only. Rows merge per CDR3 protein into single entries with the most common DNA and genes. Here the sample has more than 850,000 distinct CDR3 sequences; over 15% occur a single time. The leading ten clones occupy around 6% of the sample. The material sequenced was blood, either unsorted or a sorted T cell fraction (not recorded which). These receptors came from a human donor who was either an allogeneic HSCT recipient or a stem cell or donor lymphocyte infusion donor (not recorded which). It is not recorded whose cells these are; they may come from a transplant donor.

This clonotype was counted ten times or more. This sequence joins TRBV20-1 and TRBJ2-1, with 11 positions matching TRBD2. The trim removed 5 bases at V and 8 bases at J, leaving 8 bases unmatched. Germline loops: CDR1 DFQATT, CDR2 SNEGSKA (reference sequence). CDR3 length: 14 residues. The CDR3 bases are TGCAGTGCTGACACTAGCGGGAGTTATGATGAGCAGTTCTTC. Encoded protein: CSADTSGSYDEQFF.

This clonotype was detected many times. The gene calls are TRBV10-3 and TRBJ1-4; 9 nucleotides match TRBD1. Germline loops: CDR1 ENHRY, CDR2 SYGVKD. With 8 bases clipped from V and 8 bases from J, the junction kept 6 bases outside the gene matches. The CDR3 sequence is 13 residues long. CDR3 protein: CAIGGQGGEKLFF. CDR3 DNA: TGTGCCATCGGGGGACAGGGTGGCGAAAAACTGTTTTTT.

This clonotype was counted between two and nine times. V usage is TRBV20-1 and J usage is TRBJ2-3; tentative D call: TRBD2 (5 bases). V was shortened by 3 bases and J by 3 bases, with 13 bases between the two germline ends. The CDR3 length is 14 residues. CDR1 is DFQATT and CDR2 is SNEGSKA in the germline V gene (reference sequence). CDR3 region: CSASKITRTDTQYF. CDR3 in DNA: TGCAGTGCTAGCAAAATTACTAGAACAGATACGCAGTATTTT.

The table lists this clonotype with a few counts. The genes are TRBV10-3 and TRBJ1-1; no definite D call. The CDR3 spans 16 residues. V lost 4 bases and J 6 bases, leaving 21 bases between the germline ends. Germline V gene data show CDR1 as ENHRY and CDR2 as SYGVKD. The chain's CDR3 is CAISGERVGFGSEAFF. The CDR3 DNA sequence: TGTGCCATCAGTGGGGAAAGGGTCGGCTTCGGGTCTGAAGCTTTCTTT.

The sample holds a few counts of this clonotype. CDR3 in amino acids: CASTPYSVDNEQFF. DNA of the CDR3: TGTGCCAGCACCCCTTACTCCGTAGACAATGAGCAGTTCTTC. The gene calls are TRBV12-3 or TRBV12-4 and TRBJ2-1; D is unclear. This CDR3 has 14 amino acids. V was shortened by 7 bases and J by 5 bases, with 15 bases between the two germline ends.

The rearrangement joins TRBV2 to TRBJ2-1, with TRBD2 matching over 9 bases. Germline CDR1 SNHLY, CDR2 FYNNEI. This CDR3 comprises 15 residues. The J segment lost 7 bases and the V segment lost 4 bases, leaving 8 bases of the junction unmatched. The chain's CDR3 is CASSADQRGVNEQFF. CDR3 bases: TGTGCCAGCAGTGCCGACCAGCGGGGGGTAAATGAGCAGTTCTTC.

V and J are TRBV27 and TRBJ2-7, with D possibly TRBD2 on 5 matching bases. Germline V gene sequence: CDR1 MNHEY, CDR2 SMNVEV (reference sequence). The germline V and J ends were trimmed by 6 bases and 2 bases, with 14 bases remaining between them. The CDR3 spans 14 residues. In DNA form, the CDR3 reads TGTGCCAGCAGCCTCAAGCGGTTGGCCTACGAGCAGTACTTC. This codes for CASSLKRLAYEQYF.

The chain recombines TRBV11-2 with TRBJ2-3; 9 bases map to TRBD2. The V and J ends lost 4 bases and 7 bases, in that order; junction bases with no gene match: 9. Germline V gene sequence: CDR1 SGHAT, CDR2 FQNNGV. The CDR3 totals 15 residues. CDR3 coding DNA: TGTGCCAGCAGCTCCCCTAGCGGGGAACCCAATACGCAGTATTTT. Its translation: CASSSPSGEPNTQYF.

This clonotype has more than one count but fewer than ten. This rearrangement joins TRBV5-1 to TRBJ1-2, with D possibly TRBD1 on 6 matching bases. The CDR3 is 12 residues long. Germline V gene lookup returns CDR1 SGHRS and CDR2 YFSETQ. V was pared by 7 bases and J by 6 bases, with 13 bases between. The CDR3 loop is CASAAGEHGYTF. Here the CDR3 DNA reads TGCGCCAGCGCGGCAGGGGAGCATGGCTACACCTTC.

The chain recombines TRBV6-1 with TRBJ2-2; tentative D call: TRBD2 (7 bases). This CDR3 has 15 residues. The V end lost 5 bases, the J end lost 7 bases, and 17 bases lay between the germline ends. The V gene's germline CDR1 is MNHNS and CDR2 SASEGT. The CDR3 DNA follows: TGTGCCAGCAGTAAGGGGGGGATACGGGGCGGGGAGCTGTTTTTT. It codes for CASSKGGIRGGELFF.

CDR3: CASSLGRSGSAGELFF. The CDR3, as DNA: TGCGCCAGCAGCTTGGGCCGGAGTGGTAGTGCCGGGGAGCTGTTTTTT. This chain uses TRBV5-1 with TRBJ2-2; D is uncertain. Germline lookup yields CDR1 SGHRS and CDR2 YFSETQ. V was cut by 0 bases and J by 6 bases, with 15 bases left in between. The CDR3 has 16 amino acids.

The genes are TRBV5-1 and TRBJ2-1, with 8 bases fitting TRBD1. There are 13 residues in the CDR3. Looked up from germline, CDR1 is SGHRS and CDR2 is YFSETQ. The V gene end was trimmed by 4 bases and the J gene end by 4 bases; junction bases not matched to a gene: 1. The CDR3 nucleotides read TGCGCCAGCAGCCGGGACAGGTACAATGAGCAGTTCTTC. Translated: CASSRDRYNEQFF.

This clonotype was detected only a few times. The rearrangement uses TRBV5-1 and TRBJ2-3; the D call may be TRBD1 or TRBD2 (6 bases each). This CDR3 is built from 15 residues. CDR1 and CDR2 (germline): SGHRS, YFSETQ. V shed 0 bases and J shed 4 bases, with 12 bases lying between them. The CDR3 DNA reads as TGCGCCAGCAGCTTGGAACAGGGAGGCCCAGATACGCAGTATTTT. It is translated as CASSLEQGGPDTQYF. Together with reference TRBV5-1 and TRBJ2-3, the CDR3 gives the full variable domain: KAGVTQTPRYLIKTRGQQVTLSCSPISGHRSVSWYQQTPGQGLQFLFEYFSETQRNKGNFPGRFSGRQFSNSRSEMNVSTLELGDSALYLCASSLEQGGPDTQYFGPGTRLTVL.

This clonotype appeared a few times. The chain employs TRBV2 and TRBJ2-7, with D uncertain. Germline V gene sequence: CDR1 SNHLY, CDR2 FYNNEI. V was cut by 4 bases and J by 1 base, with 20 bases left in between. CDR3 length: 17 residues. CDR3: CASSGLHSEPTSYEQYF. The CDR3 DNA follows: TGTGCCAGCAGTGGTTTGCATAGTGAACCTACGTCCTACGAGCAGTACTTC.

Only a few counts were recorded for this clonotype. The rearrangement uses TRBV12-3 or TRBV12-4 and TRBJ1-5, with 7 bases identical to TRBD1. With 7 bases clipped from V and 5 bases from J, the junction kept 5 bases outside the gene matches. This CDR3 is 13 amino acids long. CDR3 region: CASTSQGDQPQHF. CDR3 bases: TGTGCCAGCACCTCCCAGGGGGATCAGCCCCAGCATTTT.

This clonotype was counted a few times. This chain connects TRBV7-2 to TRBJ1-3; 10 bases are shared with TRBD1. With V trimmed by 5 bases and J by 2 bases, 6 bases remained unmatched. There are 16 residues in the CDR3. Germline assignment: CDR1 SGHTA and CDR2 FQGNSA. The CDR3 coding sequence is TGTGCCAGCAGCCCACGGGACAGGGGCGCTGGAAACACCATATATTTT. It specifies CASSPRDRGAGNTIYF.

This clonotype was recorded many times. The CDR3 DNA sequence: TGTGCCAGCAGTCTAGGTTATCAGCCCCAGCATTTT. Its protein product is CASSLGYQPQHF. The chain carries TRBV12-3 or TRBV12-4 and TRBJ1-5; D is unresolved. This CDR3 region has 12 residues. The V end was cut by 5 bases, the J end by 5 bases, with 7 bases between.

This chain connects TRBV6-4 to TRBJ1-5; TRBD1 might be the D (5 bases). V shed 4 bases and J shed 6 bases, with 13 bases lying between them. The CDR3 is 14 residues long. Per germline, CDR1 MRHNA and CDR2 SNTAGT. CDR3 coding DNA: TGTGCCAGCAGTGGGTCAGGGTGCGGTCAGCCCCAGCATTTT. As protein: CASSGSGCGQPQHF.

V and J are TRBV5-1 and TRBJ1-4; TRBD1 matches 9 bases. The V gene end was trimmed by 6 bases and the J gene end by 7 bases; junction bases not matched to a gene: 13. The CDR3 loop spans 16 amino acids. Germline assignment: CDR1 SGHRS and CDR2 YFSETQ. CDR3 nucleotide sequence: TGCGCCAGCAAACCGGCTACCGGGACAGGGACTGAAAAACTGTTTTTT. Translation gives CASKPATGTGTEKLFF.

This clonotype was observed at least ten times. This rearrangement joins TRBV3-1 to TRBJ1-1; the D is unclear. Per germline, CDR1 LGHDT and CDR2 YNNKEL (reference sequence). The CDR3 contains 12 residues. V lost 3 bases and J lost 3, with 5 bases in between. The CDR3 region is CASSHRDTEAFF. The CDR3 nucleotides read TGTGCCAGCAGCCATCGGGACACTGAAGCTTTCTTT.

The chain links TRBV4-3 to TRBJ1-2, with D possibly TRBD1 on 6 matching bases. V lost 2 bases and J lost 4, with 11 bases in between. The CDR3 extends over 14 amino acids. The germline CDR1 and CDR2 sequences are LGHNA and YSLEER. CDR3 protein: CASSQPDRPYGYTF. As DNA, the CDR3 is TGCGCCAGCAGCCAACCTGACAGGCCCTATGGCTACACCTTC.

Only a few counts were recorded for this clonotype. V is TRBV12-3 or TRBV12-4 and J is TRBJ2-2; 9 bases map to TRBD1. J gave up 4 bases and V 3 bases, and 3 bases lay outside the gene matches. The CDR3 covers 15 residues. The CDR3 here is CASSFTGGGTGELFF. CDR3 in DNA: TGTGCCAGCAGTTTTACAGGGGGCGGCACCGGGGAGCTGTTTTTT.

This sequence joins TRBV27 and TRBJ1-5; D remains unclear. V was trimmed by 2 bases and J by 6 bases, leaving 14 bases between them. Germline values: CDR1 MNHEY, CDR2 SMNVEV (reference sequence). The CDR3 extends over 15 amino acids. The CDR3 loop reads CASSLMWTGGQPQHF. The CDR3 DNA reads TGTGCCAGCAGTTTAATGTGGACGGGAGGTCAGCCCCAGCATTTT.

This clonotype was seen only a few times. V usage is TRBV20-1 and J usage is TRBJ2-7; no definite D call. Trimming left V 6 bases short and J 3 bases short, with 21 bases between. The CDR3 is made up of 15 amino acids. Germline-derived CDR1 and CDR2 are DFQATT and SNEGSKA (reference sequence). The CDR3, as DNA: TGCAGTGCAGAAAAACTCGACACGAACAGCTACGAGCAGTACTTC. Its protein product is CSAEKLDTNSYEQYF.

This clonotype has only a few counts. The chain recombines TRBV10-3 with TRBJ2-7; the D is unclear. V was cut by 10 bases and J by 1 base, with 14 bases left in between. The length of the CDR3 is 13 residues. Per the germline V gene, CDR1 is ENHRY and CDR2 is SYGVKD. CDR3 in DNA: TGTGCCAGCGGACCAAGGGAATCCTACGAGCAGTACTTC. Amino acid sequence: CASGPRESYEQYF.

The rearrangement uses TRBV5-1 and TRBJ1-4, with a tentative D call TRBD1 (5 bases). This CDR3 has 14 residues. Germline V gene sequence: CDR1 SGHRS, CDR2 YFSETQ. V was shortened by 1 base and J by 6 bases, with 10 bases between the two germline ends. CDR3 sequence (DNA): TGCGCCAGCAGCTTGCGGGGGTGGGATGAAAAACTGTTTTTT. Translated: CASSLRGWDEKLFF.

The rearrangement uses TRBV29-1 and TRBJ1-2, with 11 bases identical to TRBD1. CDR1 is SQVTM, CDR2 ANQGSEA, per germline. This CDR3 has 14 residues. J gave up 3 bases and V 7 bases, and 7 bases lay outside the gene matches. As DNA, the CDR3 is TGCAGCGCATGCGGACAGGGGGCTGACTATGGCTACACCTTC. This sequence encodes CSACGQGADYGYTF. The variable domain in full, completed from reference TRBV29-1 and TRBJ1-2, reads SAVISQKPSRDICQRGTSLTIQCQVDSQVTMMFWYRQQPGQSLTLIATANQGSEATYESGFVIDKFPISRPNLTFSTLTVSNMSPEDSSIYLCSACGQGADYGYTFGSGTRLTVV.